A single sample gave rise to the 2 T cell receptor beta chains below, sequenced in a study of cytomegalovirus exposure and HLA in healthy donors. PCR used 60 Vbeta primers and 13 Jbeta primers. Profiling relied on immunoSEQ multiplex PCR, and the TCRdb table lists in-frame clones only, not all of them. The sample lists 150,000 to 160,000 clones; 80% were seen once. Source material: PBMCs. The source is a man younger than 40 in good health and CMV-seropositive.

The table lists this clone with a few counts. The chain recombines TRBV19 with TRBJ1-3, with D possibly matching TRBD1 (5 bases). Germline-derived CDR1 and CDR2 are LNHDA and SQIVND (reference sequence). This CDR3 contains 17 residues. Trimming stripped 9 bases from V and 0 bases from J, with 21 bases between. CDR3 region: CASKQGIVTGSGNTIYF. CDR3 sequence (DNA): TGTGCCAGCAAGCAGGGAATCGTCACAGGCTCTGGAAACACCATATATTTT.

The CDR3, as DNA: TGTGCAAGTCGCTTAGTTTTCGACAGGGAAAGCTCCTACAATGAGCAGTTCTTC. It is translated as CASRLVFDRESSYNEQFF. The chain employs TRBV12-2 and TRBJ2-1; TRBD1, the table's D call, lacks a check against the DNA. TRBV12-2 is termed a pseudogene. This CDR3 spans 18 amino acids.